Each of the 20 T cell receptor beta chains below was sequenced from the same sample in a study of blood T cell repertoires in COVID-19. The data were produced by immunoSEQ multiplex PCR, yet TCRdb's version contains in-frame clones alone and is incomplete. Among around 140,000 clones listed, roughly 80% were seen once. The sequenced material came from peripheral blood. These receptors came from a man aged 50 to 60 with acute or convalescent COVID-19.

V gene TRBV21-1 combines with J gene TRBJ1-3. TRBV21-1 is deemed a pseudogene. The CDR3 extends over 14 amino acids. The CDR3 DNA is TGTGCCAGCAGCAAAGTGGCAGAGGAAAACACCATATATTTT. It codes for CASSKVAEENTIYF.

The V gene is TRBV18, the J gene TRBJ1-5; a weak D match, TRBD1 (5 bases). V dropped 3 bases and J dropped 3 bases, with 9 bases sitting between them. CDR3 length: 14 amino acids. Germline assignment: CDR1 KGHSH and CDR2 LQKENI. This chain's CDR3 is CASSPGGPNQPQHF. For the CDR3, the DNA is TGTGCCAGCTCACCCGGGGGACCCAATCAGCCCCAGCATTTT.

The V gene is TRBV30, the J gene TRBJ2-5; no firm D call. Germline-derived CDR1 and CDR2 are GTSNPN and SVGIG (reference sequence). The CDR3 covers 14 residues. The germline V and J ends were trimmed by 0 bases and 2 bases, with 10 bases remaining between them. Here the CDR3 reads CAWSVKSRQETQYF. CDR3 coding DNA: TGTGCCTGGAGTGTAAAGTCCCGGCAAGAGACCCAGTACTTC. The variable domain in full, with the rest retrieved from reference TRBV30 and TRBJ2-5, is SQTIHQWPATLVQPVGSPLSLECTVEGTSNPNLYWYRQAAGRGLQLLFYSVGIGQISSEVPQNLSASRPQDRQFILSSKKLLLSDSGFYLCAWSVKSRQETQYFGPGTRLLVL.

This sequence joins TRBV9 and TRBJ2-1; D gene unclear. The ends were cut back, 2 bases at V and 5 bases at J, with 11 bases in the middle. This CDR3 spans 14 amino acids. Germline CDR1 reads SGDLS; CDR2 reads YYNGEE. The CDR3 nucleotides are TGTGCCAGCAGCGTCTTAAGTAGCAACAATGAGCAGTTCTTC. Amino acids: CASSVLSSNNEQFF.

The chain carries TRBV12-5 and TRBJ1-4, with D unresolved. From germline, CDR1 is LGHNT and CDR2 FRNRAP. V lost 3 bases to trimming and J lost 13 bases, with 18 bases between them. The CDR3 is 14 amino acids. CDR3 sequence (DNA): TGTGCTAGTGGTTTTGACACGGGAACTAAGGGACTGTTTTTT. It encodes CASGFDTGTKGLFF. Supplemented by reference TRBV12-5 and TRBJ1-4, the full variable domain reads DARVTQTPRHKVTEMGQEVTMRCQPILGHNTVFWYRQTMMQGLELLAYFRNRAPLDDSGMPKDRFSAEMPDATLATLKIQPSEPRDSAVYFCASGFDTGTKGLFFGSGTQLSVL.

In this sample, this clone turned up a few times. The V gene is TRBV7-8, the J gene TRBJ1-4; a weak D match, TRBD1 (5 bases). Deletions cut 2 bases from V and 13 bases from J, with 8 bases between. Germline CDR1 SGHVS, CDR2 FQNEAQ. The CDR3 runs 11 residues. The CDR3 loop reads CASSLSGRLFF. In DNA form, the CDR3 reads TGTGCCAGCAGCTTATCAGGGCGACTGTTTTTT.

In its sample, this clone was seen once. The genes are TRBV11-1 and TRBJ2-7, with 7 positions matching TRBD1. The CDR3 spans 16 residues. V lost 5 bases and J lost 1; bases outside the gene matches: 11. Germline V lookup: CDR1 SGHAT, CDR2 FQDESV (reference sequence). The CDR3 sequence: CASSPKRDSFSYEQYF. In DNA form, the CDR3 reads TGTGCCAGCAGCCCGAAACGGGACAGCTTTTCCTACGAGCAGTACTTC.

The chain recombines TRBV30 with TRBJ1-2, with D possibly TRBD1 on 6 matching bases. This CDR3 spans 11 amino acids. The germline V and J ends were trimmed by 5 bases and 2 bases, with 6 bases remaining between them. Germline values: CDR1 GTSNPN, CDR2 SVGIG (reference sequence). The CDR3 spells CAWGQNYGYTF. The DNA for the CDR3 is TGTGCCTGGGGACAGAACTATGGCTACACCTTC.

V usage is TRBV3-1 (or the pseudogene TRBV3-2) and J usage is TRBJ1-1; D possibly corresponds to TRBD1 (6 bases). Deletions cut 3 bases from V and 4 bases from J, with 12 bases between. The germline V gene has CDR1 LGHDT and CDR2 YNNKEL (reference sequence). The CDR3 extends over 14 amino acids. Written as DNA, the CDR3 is TGTGCCAGCAGCCATGGGGGGGGCCGCACTGAAGCTTTCTTT. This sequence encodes CASSHGGGRTEAFF.

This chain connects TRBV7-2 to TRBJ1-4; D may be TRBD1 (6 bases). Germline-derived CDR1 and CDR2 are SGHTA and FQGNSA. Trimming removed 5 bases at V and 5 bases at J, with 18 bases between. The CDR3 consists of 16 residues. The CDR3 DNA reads TGTGCCAGCAGCCCAAGACCCGGACAGTGGAATGAAAAACTGTTTTTT. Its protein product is CASSPRPGQWNEKLFF.

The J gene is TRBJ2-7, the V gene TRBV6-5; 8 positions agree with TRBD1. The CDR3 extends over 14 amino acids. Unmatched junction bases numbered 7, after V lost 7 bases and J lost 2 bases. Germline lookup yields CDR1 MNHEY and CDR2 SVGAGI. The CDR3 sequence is CASIRRQGPYEQYF. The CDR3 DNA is TGTGCCAGCATCAGAAGACAGGGGCCCTACGAGCAGTACTTC.

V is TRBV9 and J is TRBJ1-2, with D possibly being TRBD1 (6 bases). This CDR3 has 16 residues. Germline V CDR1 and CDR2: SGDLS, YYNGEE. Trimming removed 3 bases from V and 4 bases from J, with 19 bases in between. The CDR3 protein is CASSAAGQGIVYGYTF. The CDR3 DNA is TGTGCCAGCAGCGCAGCAGGGCAGGGGATCGTCTATGGCTACACCTTC.

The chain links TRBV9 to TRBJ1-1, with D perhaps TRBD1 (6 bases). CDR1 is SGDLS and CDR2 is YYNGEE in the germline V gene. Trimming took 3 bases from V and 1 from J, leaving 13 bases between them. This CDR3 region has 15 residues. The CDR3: CASSASGTSNTEAFF. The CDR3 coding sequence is TGTGCCAGCAGCGCTTCTGGGACATCGAACACTGAAGCTTTCTTT.

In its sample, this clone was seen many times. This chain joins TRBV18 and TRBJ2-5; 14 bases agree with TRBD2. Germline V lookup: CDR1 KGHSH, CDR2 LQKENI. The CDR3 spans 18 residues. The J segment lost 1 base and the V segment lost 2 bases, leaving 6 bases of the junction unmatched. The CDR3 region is CASSPRTSGGTTQETQYF. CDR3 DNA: TGTGCCAGCTCACCAAGGACTAGCGGGGGGACTACCCAAGAGACCCAGTACTTC.

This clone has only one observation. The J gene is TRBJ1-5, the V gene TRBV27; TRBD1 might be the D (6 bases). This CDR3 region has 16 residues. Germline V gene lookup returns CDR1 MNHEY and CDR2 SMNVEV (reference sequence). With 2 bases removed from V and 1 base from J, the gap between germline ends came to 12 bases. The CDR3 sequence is CASSLGRGHSNQPQHF. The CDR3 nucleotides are TGTGCCAGCAGTTTAGGCCGGGGACACAGCAATCAGCCCCAGCATTTT.

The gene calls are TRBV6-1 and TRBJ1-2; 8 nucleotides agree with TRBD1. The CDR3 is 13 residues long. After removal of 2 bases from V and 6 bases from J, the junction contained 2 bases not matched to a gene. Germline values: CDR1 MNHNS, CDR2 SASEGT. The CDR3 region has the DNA TGTGCCAGCAGTGAACAGGGGGCTCATGGCTACACCTTC. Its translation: CASSEQGAHGYTF.

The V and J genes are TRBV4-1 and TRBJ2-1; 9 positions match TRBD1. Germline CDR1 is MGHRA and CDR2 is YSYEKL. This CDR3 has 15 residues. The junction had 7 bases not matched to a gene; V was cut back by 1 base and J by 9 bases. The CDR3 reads CASSQGDRDRGEQFF. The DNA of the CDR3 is TGCGCCAGCAGCCAAGGGGACAGGGATCGGGGTGAGCAGTTCTTC.

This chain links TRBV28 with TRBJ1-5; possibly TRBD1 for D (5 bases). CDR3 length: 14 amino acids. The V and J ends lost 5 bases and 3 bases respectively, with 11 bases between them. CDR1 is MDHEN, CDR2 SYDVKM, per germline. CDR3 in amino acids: CASSLQGINQPQHF. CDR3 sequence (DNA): TGTGCCAGCAGTCTGCAGGGTATCAATCAGCCCCAGCATTTT.

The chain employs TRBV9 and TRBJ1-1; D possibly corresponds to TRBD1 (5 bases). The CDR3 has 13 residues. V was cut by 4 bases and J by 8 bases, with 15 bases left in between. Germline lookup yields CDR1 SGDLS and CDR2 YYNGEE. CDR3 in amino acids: CASSPRGMGEAFF. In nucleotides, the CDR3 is TGTGCCAGCAGCCCCCGGGGGATGGGGGAAGCTTTCTTT.

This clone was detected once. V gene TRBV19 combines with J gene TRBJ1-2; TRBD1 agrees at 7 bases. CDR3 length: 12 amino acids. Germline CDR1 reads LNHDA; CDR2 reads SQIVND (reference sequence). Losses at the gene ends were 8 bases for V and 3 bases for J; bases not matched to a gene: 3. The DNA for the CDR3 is TGTGCCAGTGAGGGGGCTGACTATGGCTACACCTTC. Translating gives CASEGADYGYTF. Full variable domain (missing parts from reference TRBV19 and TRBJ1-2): DGGITQSPKYLFRKEGQNVTLSCEQNLNHDAMYWYRQDPGQGLRLIYYSQIVNDFQKGDIAEGYSVSREKKESFPLTVTSAQKNPTAFYLCASEGADYGYTFGSGTRLTVV.